The clone carrying this TCR beta chain was seen only once. Its antigen is unknown. The entry originates in a study of shared clonotypes between healthy human individuals. The study's findings and limits: Estimated clonotype richness was generally higher in naive than memory subsets. Rarefaction showed that sequencing of sorted subsets was incomplete (despite large depth).

CDR3 size: 14 residues. CDR1 is LGHNA, CDR2 YSLEER, per germline. V was shortened by 1 base and J by 5 bases, with 11 bases between the two germline ends. The study ran the assay at deep level. Template for every sorted-subset replicate PCR totaled roughly 210 ng DNA, roughly 30,000 T cell genomes. The table came from immunoSEQ multiplex PCR; TCRdb's copy has only in-frame clones and leaves some out. Among more than 1,200,000 clones, approximately 98.5% were seen once, and the ten largest hold roughly 0.35%. The source is a man aged 25-45 years in good health. Sequenced sample: naive CD4+ T cells sorted from blood. Subset in this sample: CD45RA+ positively selected. The J gene is TRBJ1-1, the V gene TRBV4-3; D is unresolved. The chain's CDR3 is CASSQGLFGTEAFF. The CDR3 coding sequence is TGCGCCAGCAGCCAAGGACTCTTCGGGACTGAAGCTTTCTTT.